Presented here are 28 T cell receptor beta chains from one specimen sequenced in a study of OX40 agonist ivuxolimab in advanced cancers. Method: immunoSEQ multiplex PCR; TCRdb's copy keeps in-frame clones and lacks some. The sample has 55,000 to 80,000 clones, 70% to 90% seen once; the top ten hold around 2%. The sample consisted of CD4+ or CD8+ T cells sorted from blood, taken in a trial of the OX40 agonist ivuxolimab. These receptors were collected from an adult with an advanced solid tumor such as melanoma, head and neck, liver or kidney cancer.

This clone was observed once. CDR3 nucleotide sequence: TGTGCCAGCAGTAGCGGGAGGGCCTTCAATGAGCAGTTCTTC. Amino acid sequence: CASSSGRAFNEQFF. This sequence joins TRBV6-1 and TRBJ2-1; 10 nucleotides align to TRBD2. CDR1 MNHNS and CDR2 SASEGT come from the germline V gene. The CDR3 extends over 14 amino acids. Germline trimming cut 5 bases from V and 6 bases from J; bases unmatched to any gene: 4.

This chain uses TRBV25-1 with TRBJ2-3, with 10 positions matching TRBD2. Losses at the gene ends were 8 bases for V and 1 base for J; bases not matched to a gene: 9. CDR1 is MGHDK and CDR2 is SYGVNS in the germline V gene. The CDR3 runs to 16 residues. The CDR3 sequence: CASQWASGGRTDTQYF. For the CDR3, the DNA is TGTGCCAGCCAGTGGGCTAGCGGGGGACGCACAGATACGCAGTATTTT.

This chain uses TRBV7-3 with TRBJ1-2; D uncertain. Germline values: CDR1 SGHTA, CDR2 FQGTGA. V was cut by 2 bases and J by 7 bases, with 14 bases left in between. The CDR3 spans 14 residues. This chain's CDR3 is CASSLADMSGGYTF. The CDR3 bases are TGTGCCAGCAGCTTAGCCGACATGTCTGGTGGCTACACCTTC.

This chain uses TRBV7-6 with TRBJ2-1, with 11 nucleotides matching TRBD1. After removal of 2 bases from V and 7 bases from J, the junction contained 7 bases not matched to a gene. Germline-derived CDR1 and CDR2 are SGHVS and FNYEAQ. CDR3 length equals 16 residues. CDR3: CASSLTPGQGVNEQFF. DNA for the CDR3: TGTGCCAGCAGCTTAACCCCGGGACAGGGGGTGAATGAGCAGTTCTTC.

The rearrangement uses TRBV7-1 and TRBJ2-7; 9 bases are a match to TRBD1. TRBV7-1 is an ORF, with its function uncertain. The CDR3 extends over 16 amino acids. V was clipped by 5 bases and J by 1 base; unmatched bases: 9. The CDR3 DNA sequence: TGTGCCAGCAGCCAAAAAACCGGGACAGGGTCCTACGAGCAGTACTTC. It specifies CASSQKTGTGSYEQYF.

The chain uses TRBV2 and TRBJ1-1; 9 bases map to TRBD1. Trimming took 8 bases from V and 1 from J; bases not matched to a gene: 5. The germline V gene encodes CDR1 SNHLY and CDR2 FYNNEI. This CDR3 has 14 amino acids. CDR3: CASCRTGENTEAFF. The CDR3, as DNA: TGTGCCAGCTGTCGGACAGGGGAGAACACTGAAGCTTTCTTT.

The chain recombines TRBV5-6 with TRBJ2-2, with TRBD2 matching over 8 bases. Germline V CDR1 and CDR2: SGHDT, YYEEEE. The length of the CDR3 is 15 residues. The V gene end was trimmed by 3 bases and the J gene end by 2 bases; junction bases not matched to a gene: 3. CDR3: CASSWSGGNTGELFF. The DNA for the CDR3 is TGTGCCAGCAGCTGGAGCGGGGGAAACACCGGGGAGCTGTTTTTT.

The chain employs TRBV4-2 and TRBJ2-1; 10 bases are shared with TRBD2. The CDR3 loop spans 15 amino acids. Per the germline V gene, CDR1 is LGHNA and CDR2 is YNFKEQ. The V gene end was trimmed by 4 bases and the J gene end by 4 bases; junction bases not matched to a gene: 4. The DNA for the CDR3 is TGTGCCAGCAGCCGACCGGGACTAGCGTACAATGAGCAGTTCTTC. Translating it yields CASSRPGLAYNEQFF.

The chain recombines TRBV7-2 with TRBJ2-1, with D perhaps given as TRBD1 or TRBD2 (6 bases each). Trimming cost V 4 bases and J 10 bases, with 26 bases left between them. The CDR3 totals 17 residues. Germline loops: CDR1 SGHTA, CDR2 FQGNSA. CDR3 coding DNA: TGTGCCAGCAGCTCCTGGAAGGGTGGGCCTAGGGGGGACGAGCAGTTCTTC. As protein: CASSSWKGGPRGDEQFF.

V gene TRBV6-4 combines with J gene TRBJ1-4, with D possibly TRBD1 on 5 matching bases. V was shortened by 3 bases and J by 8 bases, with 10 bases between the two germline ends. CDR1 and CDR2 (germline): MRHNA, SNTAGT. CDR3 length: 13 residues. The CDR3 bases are TGTGCCAGCAGTGAACTCTGGGGGGAAAAACTGTTTTTT. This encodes CASSELWGEKLFF.

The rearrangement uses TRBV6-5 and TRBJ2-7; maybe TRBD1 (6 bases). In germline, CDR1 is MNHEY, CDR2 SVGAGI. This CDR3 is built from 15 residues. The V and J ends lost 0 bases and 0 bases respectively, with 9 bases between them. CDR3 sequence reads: CASSYSRQASYEQYF. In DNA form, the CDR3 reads TGTGCCAGCAGTTACTCGAGACAGGCCTCCTACGAGCAGTACTTC.

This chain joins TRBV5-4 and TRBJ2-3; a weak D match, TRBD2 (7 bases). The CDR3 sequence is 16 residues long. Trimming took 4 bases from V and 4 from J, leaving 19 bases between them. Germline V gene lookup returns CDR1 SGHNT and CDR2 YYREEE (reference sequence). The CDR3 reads CASSRAEGGESDTQYF. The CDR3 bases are TGTGCCAGCAGCAGGGCGGAGGGGGGGGAGTCAGATACGCAGTATTTT.

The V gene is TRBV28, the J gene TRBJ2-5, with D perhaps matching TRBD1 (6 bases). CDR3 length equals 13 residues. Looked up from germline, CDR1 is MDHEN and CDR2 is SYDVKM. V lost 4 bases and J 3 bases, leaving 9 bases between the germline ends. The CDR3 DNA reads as TGTGCCAGCAGTTGGCAGGGGAAAGAGACCCAGTACTTC. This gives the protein CASSWQGKETQYF.

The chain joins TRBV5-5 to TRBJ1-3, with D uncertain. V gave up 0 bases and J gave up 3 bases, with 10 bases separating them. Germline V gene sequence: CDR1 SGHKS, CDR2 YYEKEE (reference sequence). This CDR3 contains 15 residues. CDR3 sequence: CASSLVNFDGNTIYF. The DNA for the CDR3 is TGTGCCAGCAGCTTGGTGAACTTTGATGGAAACACCATATATTTT.

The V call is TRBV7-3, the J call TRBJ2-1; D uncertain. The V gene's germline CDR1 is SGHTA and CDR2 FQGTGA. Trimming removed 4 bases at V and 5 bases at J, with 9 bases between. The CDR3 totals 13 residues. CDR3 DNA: TGTGCCAGCAGCTCGGGTCTCGACAATGAGCAGTTCTTC. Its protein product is CASSSGLDNEQFF.

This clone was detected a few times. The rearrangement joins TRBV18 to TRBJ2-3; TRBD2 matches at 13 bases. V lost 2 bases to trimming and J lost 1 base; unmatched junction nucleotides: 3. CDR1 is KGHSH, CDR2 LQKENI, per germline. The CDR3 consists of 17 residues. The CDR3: CASSPGLAGVGTDTQYF. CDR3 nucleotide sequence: TGTGCCAGCTCACCAGGACTAGCGGGAGTCGGCACAGATACGCAGTATTTT.

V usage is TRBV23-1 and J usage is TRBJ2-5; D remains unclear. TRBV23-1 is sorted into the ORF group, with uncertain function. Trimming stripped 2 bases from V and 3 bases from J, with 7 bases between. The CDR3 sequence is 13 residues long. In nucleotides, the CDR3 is TGCGCCAGCAGTCAACCCGAAGAAGAGACCCAGTACTTC. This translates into CASSQPEEETQYF.

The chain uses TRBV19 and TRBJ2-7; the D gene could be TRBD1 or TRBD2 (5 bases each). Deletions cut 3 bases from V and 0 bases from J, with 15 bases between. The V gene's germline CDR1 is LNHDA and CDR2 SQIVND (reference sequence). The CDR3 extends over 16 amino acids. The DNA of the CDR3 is TGTGCCAGTAGTATGACATGGGACCCGAGCTCCTACGAGCAGTACTTC. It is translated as CASSMTWDPSSYEQYF. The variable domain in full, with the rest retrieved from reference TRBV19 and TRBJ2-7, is DGGITQSPKYLFRKEGQNVTLSCEQNLNHDAMYWYRQDPGQGLRLIYYSQIVNDFQKGDIAEGYSVSREKKESFPLTVTSAQKNPTAFYLCASSMTWDPSSYEQYFGPGTRLTVT.

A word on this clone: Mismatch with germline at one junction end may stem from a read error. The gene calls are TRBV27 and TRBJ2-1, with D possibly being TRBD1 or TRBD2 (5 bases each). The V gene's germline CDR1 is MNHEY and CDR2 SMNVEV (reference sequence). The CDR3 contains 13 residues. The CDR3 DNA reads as TGTGTCAGCAGTTTGGGACGACACAATGAGCAGTTCTTC. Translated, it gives CVSSLGRHNEQFF.

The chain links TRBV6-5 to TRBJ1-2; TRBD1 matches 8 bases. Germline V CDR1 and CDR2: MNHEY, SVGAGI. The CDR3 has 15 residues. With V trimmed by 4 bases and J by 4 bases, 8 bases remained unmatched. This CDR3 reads CASSLSRDRTYGYTF. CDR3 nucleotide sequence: TGTGCCAGCAGTTTATCAAGGGACAGGACCTATGGCTACACCTTC.

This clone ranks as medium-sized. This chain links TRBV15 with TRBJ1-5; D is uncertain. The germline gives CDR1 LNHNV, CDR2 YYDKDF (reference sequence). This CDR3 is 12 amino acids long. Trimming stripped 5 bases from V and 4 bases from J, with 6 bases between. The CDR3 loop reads CATSVGNQPQHF. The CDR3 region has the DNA TGTGCCACCAGCGTTGGGAATCAGCCCCAGCATTTT. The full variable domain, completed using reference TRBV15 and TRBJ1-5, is DAMVIQNPRYQVTQFGKPVTLSCSQTLNHNVMYWYQQKSSQAPKLLFHYYDKDFNNEADTPDNFQSRRPNTSFCFLDIRSPGLGDTAMYLCATSVGNQPQHFGDGTRLSIL.

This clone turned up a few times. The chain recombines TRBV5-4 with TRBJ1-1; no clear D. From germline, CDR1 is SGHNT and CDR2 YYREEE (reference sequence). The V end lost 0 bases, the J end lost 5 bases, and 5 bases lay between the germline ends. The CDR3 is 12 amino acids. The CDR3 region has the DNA TGTGCCAGCAGCTTGGCCCGGACTGAAGCTTTCTTT. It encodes CASSLARTEAFF.

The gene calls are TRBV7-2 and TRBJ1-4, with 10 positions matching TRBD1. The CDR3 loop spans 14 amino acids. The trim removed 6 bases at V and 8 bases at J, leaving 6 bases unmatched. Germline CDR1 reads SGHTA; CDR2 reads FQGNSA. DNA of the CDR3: TGTGCCAGCAGTCGACAGGGGGCGAGGGAAAAACTGTTTTTT. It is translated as CASSRQGAREKLFF.

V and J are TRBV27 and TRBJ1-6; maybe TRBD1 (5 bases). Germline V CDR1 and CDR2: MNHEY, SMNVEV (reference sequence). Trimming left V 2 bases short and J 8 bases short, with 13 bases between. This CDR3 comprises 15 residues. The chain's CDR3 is CASSLRGVRDSPLHF. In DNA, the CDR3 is TGTGCCAGCAGTTTAAGGGGAGTTAGGGATTCACCCCTCCACTTT.

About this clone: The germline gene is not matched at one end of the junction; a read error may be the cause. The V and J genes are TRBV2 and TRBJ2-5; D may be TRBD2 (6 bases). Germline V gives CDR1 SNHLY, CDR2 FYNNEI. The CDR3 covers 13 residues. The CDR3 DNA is TGTGCCAGCAGTGAAGCGCTTGGGACTTCAAGGGACTTC. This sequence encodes CASSEALGTSRDF.

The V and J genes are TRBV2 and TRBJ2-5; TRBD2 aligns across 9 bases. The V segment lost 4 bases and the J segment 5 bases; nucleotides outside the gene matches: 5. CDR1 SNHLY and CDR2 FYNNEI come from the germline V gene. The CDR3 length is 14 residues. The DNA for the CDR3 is TGTGCCAGCAGTGGGTTAGCGGGAGATGAGACCCAGTACTTC. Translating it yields CASSGLAGDETQYF.

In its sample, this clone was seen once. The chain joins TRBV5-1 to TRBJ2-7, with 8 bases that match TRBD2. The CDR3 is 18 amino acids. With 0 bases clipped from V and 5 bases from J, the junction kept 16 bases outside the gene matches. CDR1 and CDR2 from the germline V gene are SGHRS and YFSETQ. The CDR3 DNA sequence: TGCGCCAGCAGCTTGGGGGGTCTAGCGGGTAGTACGGGCGACGAGCAGTACTTC. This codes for CASSLGGLAGSTGDEQYF. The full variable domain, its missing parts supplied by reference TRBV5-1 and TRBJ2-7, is KAGVTQTPRYLIKTRGQQVTLSCSPISGHRSVSWYQQTPGQGLQFLFEYFSETQRNKGNFPGRFSGRQFSNSRSEMNVSTLELGDSALYLCASSLGGLAGSTGDEQYFGPGTRLTVT.

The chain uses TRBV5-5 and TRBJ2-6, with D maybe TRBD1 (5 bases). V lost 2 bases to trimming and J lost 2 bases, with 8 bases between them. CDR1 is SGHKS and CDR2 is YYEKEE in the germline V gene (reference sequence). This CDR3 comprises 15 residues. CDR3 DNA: TGTGCCAGCAGCTTAGTGACAGCTGGGGCCAACGTCCTGACTTTC. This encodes CASSLVTAGANVLTF.